These 15 T cell receptor beta chains share one sample of origin, sequenced in a study of blood T cells in healthy people across ages (dated by TCRdb to between 2014 and 2017). Preparation of the library involved 5' RACE. Data came from an Illumina HiSeq 2500. A second PCR of 7 to 11 cycles was performed with a sample-barcoded 5' primer and a J-beta primer mix. TCRdb ran its own pipeline on the public reads, namely fastp trimming at Q25 and MiXCR clone calling, and kept in-frame beta chains. Duplicate CDR3 protein sequences are folded into a single record with the most common DNA and genes. This sample comprises hundreds of thousands of distinct CDR3 sequences, around 40% of them detected only once. Together, the top ten hold roughly 20% of the sample. Input material: blood. Receptors were obtained from a woman in her sixties or seventies in good health.

This clonotype was counted only a few times. CDR3 in DNA: TGTGCCAGCAGCTTAGCCCCCCTCGTGCAGGGTTACGAGCAGTACTTC. Its protein is CASSLAPLVQGYEQYF. The gene calls are TRBV7-9 and TRBJ2-5; tentatively, D is TRBD1 (5 bases). The DNA end is more similar to TRBJ2-7, so the J call may be wrong. Germline V lookup: CDR1 SEHNR, CDR2 FQNEAQ (reference sequence). The CDR3 has 16 residues.

There are many counts of this clonotype. The J gene is TRBJ2-7, the V gene TRBV6-1; D is possibly TRBD1 or TRBD2 (5 bases each). The CDR3 has 12 amino acids. Germline values: CDR1 MNHNS, CDR2 SASEGT. V gave up 8 bases and J gave up 1 base, with 9 bases separating them. CDR3 sequence: CASGTASYEQYF. The CDR3 region has the DNA TGTGCCAGCGGGACCGCTTCCTACGAGCAGTACTTC.

The V gene is TRBV4-3, the J gene TRBJ2-7; D ambiguous. CDR1 and CDR2 from the germline V gene are LGHNA and YSLEER. V shed 4 bases and J shed 0 bases, with 13 bases lying between them. This CDR3 comprises 15 residues. CDR3 in amino acids: CASSPGVQVSYEQYF. The CDR3 bases are TGCGCCAGCAGCCCTGGGGTTCAGGTCTCCTACGAGCAGTACTTC.

This sequence joins TRBV6-2 or TRBV6-3 and TRBJ2-7; D call uncertain. V lost 2 bases and J 4 bases, leaving 9 bases between the germline ends. The CDR3 is made up of 13 amino acids. CDR1 and CDR2 from the germline V gene are MNHEY and SVGEGT. The DNA for the CDR3 is TGTGCCAGCAGTTACCCCCTCGCGTACGAGCAGTACTTC. Translation gives CASSYPLAYEQYF.

This clonotype was observed a handful of times. A much larger clone is a single base away; this may be a read error. The chain employs TRBV27 and TRBJ2-1; tentative D call: TRBD2 (7 bases). V gave up 8 bases and J gave up 10 bases, with 18 bases separating them. This CDR3 spans 13 amino acids. Germline CDR1 and CDR2: MNHEY and SMNVEV (reference sequence). CDR3 loop: CASAAGALYEQFF. CDR3 in DNA: TGTGCCAGCGCGGCGGGGGCCCTTTACGAGCAGTTCTTC.

This clonotype occurred a few times. The chain couples TRBV12-3 or TRBV12-4 to TRBJ1-1; no firm D call. With 5 bases removed from V and 1 base from J, the gap between germline ends came to 8 bases. The CDR3 runs to 13 residues. DNA for the CDR3: TGTGCCAGCAGTCTTCACACGAACACTGAAGCTTTCTTT. It specifies CASSLHTNTEAFF.

The rearrangement uses TRBV6-2 or TRBV6-3 and TRBJ2-4, with 8 positions matching TRBD1. With V trimmed by 6 bases and J by 13 bases, 17 bases remained unmatched. The CDR3 is 15 residues long. CDR1 and CDR2 (germline): MNHEY, SVGEGT. CDR3 protein: CASSIVGQGAQEQYF. The CDR3 DNA reads as TGTGCCAGCAGCATAGTCGGGCAGGGGGCGCAGGAGCAGTACTTC.

This clonotype has just a few counts. V and J are TRBV7-2 and TRBJ2-3; tentative D call: TRBD1 (6 bases). The V end was cut by 3 bases, the J end by 4 bases, with 11 bases between. The CDR3 extends over 14 amino acids. CDR1 is SGHTA and CDR2 is FQGNSA in the germline V gene. The CDR3 DNA reads as TGTGCCAGCAGCTTCGGACAGAGGTCAGATACGCAGTATTTT. Amino acids: CASSFGQRSDTQYF.

This clonotype was found a few times. The chain combines TRBV4-2 with TRBJ1-6; no firm D call. Germline lookup yields CDR1 LGHNA and CDR2 YNFKEQ. V lost 1 base to trimming and J lost 9 bases, with 7 bases between them. The CDR3 contains 13 residues. The DNA for the CDR3 is TGTGCCAGCAGCCAAGTCGGGGTTTCACCCCTCCACTTT. The encoded protein is CASSQVGVSPLHF.

This clonotype was observed many times. V gene TRBV29-1 combines with J gene TRBJ2-7, with D possibly being TRBD2 (6 bases). The CDR3 extends over 13 amino acids. The ends were cut back, 3 bases at V and 6 bases at J, with 15 bases in the middle. The germline V gene has CDR1 SQVTM and CDR2 ANQGSEA. The CDR3 nucleotides read TGCAGCGTTGACCCATTGGGAGGTGGCGAGCAGTACTTC. This encodes CSVDPLGGGEQYF.

The chain is built from TRBV10-3 and TRBJ1-5; the D gene is possibly TRBD1 (5 bases). The CDR3 contains 16 residues. CDR1 and CDR2 from the germline V gene are ENHRY and SYGVKD. V dropped 3 bases and J dropped 0 bases, with 12 bases sitting between them. CDR3 amino acids: CAISESGHNSNQPQHF. As DNA, the CDR3 is TGTGCCATCAGTGAATCAGGGCATAATAGCAATCAGCCCCAGCATTTT.

This clonotype was detected ten times or more. The chain carries TRBV10-3 and TRBJ2-5, with D maybe TRBD2 (5 bases). The ends were cut back, 10 bases at V and 2 bases at J, with 14 bases in the middle. The length of the CDR3 is 13 residues. From germline, CDR1 is ENHRY and CDR2 SYGVKD. The CDR3 loop reads CASGPMGQETQYF. The DNA of the CDR3 is TGTGCCAGCGGGCCCATGGGGCAAGAGACCCAGTACTTC.

This clonotype was observed a handful of times. The J gene is TRBJ1-1, the V gene TRBV5-1; D perhaps matches TRBD1 (5 bases). V lost 2 bases and J lost 0, with 14 bases in between. Looked up from germline, CDR1 is SGHRS and CDR2 is YFSETQ. The CDR3 is 16 amino acids. The CDR3 DNA sequence: TGCGCCAGCAGCTTCGGCCAGGGCCTCATGAACACTGAAGCTTTCTTT. Its protein product is CASSFGQGLMNTEAFF.

The table lists this clonotype with a few counts. This chain joins TRBV28 and TRBJ1-2; D gene uncertain. The CDR3 sequence is 11 residues long. V lost 5 bases to trimming and J lost 4 bases, with 5 bases between them. Germline V gives CDR1 MDHEN, CDR2 SYDVKM. The CDR3 spells CASSPSYGYTF. DNA of the CDR3: TGTGCCAGCAGTCCAAGCTATGGCTACACCTTC.

This clonotype was observed many times. The rearrangement links TRBV20-1 to TRBJ2-5, with 7 bases lining up with TRBD1. Germline V gene data show CDR1 as DFQATT and CDR2 as SNEGSKA (reference sequence). CDR3 length: 14 residues. J lost 4 bases, V lost 6 bases, and 11 bases had no gene match. CDR3 nucleotide sequence: TGCAGTGCCACAGGACAGGTGGGCCCAGAGACCCAGTACTTC. This codes for CSATGQVGPETQYF.